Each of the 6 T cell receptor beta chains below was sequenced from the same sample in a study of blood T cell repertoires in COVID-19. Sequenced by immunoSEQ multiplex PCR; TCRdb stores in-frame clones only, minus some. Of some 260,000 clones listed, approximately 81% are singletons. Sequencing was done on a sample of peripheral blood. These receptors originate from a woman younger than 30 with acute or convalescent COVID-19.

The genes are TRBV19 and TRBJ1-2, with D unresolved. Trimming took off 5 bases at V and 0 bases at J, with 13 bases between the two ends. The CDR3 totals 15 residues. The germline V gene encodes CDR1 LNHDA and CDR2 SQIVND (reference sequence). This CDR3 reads CASSPLDQANYGYTF. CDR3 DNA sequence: TGTGCCAGTAGTCCCCTAGACCAAGCTAACTATGGCTACACCTTC.

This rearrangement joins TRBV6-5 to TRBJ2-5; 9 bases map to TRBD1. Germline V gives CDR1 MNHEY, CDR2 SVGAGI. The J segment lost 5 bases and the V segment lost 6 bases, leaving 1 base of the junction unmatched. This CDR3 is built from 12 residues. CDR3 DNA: TGTGCCAGCAGGGGACAGGGCGAGACCCAGTACTTC. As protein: CASRGQGETQYF.

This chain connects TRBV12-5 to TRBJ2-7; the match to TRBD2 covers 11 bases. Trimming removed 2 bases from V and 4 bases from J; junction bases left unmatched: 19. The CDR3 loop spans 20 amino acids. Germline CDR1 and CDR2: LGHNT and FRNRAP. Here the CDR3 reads CASGLKPGLADPWGTYEQYF. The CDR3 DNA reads TGTGCTAGTGGTTTGAAACCGGGACTAGCGGACCCCTGGGGGACTTACGAGCAGTACTTC.

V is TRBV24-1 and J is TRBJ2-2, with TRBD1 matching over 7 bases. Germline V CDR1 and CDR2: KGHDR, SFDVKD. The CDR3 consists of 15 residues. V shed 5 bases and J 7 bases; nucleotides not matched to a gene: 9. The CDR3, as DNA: TGTGCCACCAGTGGTCCGCGACAGGGCGGCGGGGAGCTGTTTTTT. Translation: CATSGPRQGGGELFF.

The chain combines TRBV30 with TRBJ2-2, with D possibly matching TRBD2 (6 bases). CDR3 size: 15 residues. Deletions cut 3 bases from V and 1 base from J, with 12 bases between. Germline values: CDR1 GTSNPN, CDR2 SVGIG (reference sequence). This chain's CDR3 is CAWRDSGQNTGELFF. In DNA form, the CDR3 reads TGTGCCTGGAGAGATAGCGGACAGAACACCGGGGAGCTGTTTTTT.

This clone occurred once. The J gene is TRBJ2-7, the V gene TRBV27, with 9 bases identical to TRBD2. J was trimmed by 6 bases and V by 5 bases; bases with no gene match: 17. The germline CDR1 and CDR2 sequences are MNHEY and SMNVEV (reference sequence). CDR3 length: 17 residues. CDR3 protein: CASSPHSLVAGAREQYF. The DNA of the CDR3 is TGTGCCAGCAGTCCCCACTCGTTGGTAGCGGGAGCTCGCGAGCAGTACTTC.